This record concerns one T cell receptor beta chain sequence. The CDR3 extends over 13 amino acids. V lost 8 bases to trimming and J lost 0 bases, with 10 bases between them. Germline assignment: CDR1 SGHAT and CDR2 FQNNGV. The data originate from a study of blood T cell repertoires in COVID-19. Using immunoSEQ multiplex PCR, the repertoire was profiled, and TCRdb retains in-frame clones only, with some absent. This sample has tens of thousands of clones, with roughly 74% found just once. The clonotype originates from a woman over 75 with acute or convalescent COVID-19. This rearrangement joins TRBV11-2 to TRBJ1-1; unclear D gene. The specimen was peripheral blood. The CDR3: CASSGDMNTEAFF. CDR3 nucleotides: TGTGCCAGCTCGGGAGACATGAACACTGAAGCTTTCTTT. Full variable domain (missing parts from reference TRBV11-2 and TRBJ1-1): EAGVAQSPRYKIIEKRQSVAFWCNPISGHATLYWYQQILGQGPKLLIQFQNNGVVDDSQLPKDRFSAERLKGVDSTLKIQPAKLEDSAVYLCASSGDMNTEAFFGQGTRLTVV.